These T cell receptor beta chains were read from a single sample in a study of T cells in localized non-small cell lung cancer. Using immunoSEQ multiplex PCR, the repertoire was profiled, and TCRdb retains in-frame clones only, with some absent. The table shows tens of thousands of clones, with 75% to 85% occurring only once. The sample here was PBMCs, taken before any cancer treatment. The receptor set was obtained from a man aged 35-69 years with stage II lung adenocarcinoma. Each CDR3 is given with its conserved first and last residue. D genes are given only for firm matches. Some rows mark clone size as missing; the rest say once, few, many or name a class of expanded clone.

V	J	size	D	DNA	CDR3
TRBV19	TRBJ1-2	.	.	TGTGCCAGTAGCCCTGCCGGCTATGGCTACACCTTC	CASSPAGYGYTF
TRBV25-1	TRBJ2-7	.	.	TGTGCCAGCAGTGCGCGCGGGGCGGGATACGAGCAGTACTTC	CASSARGAGYEQYF
TRBV29-1	TRBJ2-2	.	TRBD2	TGCAGCGTTCTAGCGGGAGGGCCGGCCGGGGAGCTGTTTTTT	CSVLAGGPAGELFF
TRBV5-4	TRBJ1-1	.	.	TGTGCCAGCAGCCTGGGACTAACTGAAGCTTTCTTT	CASSLGLTEAFF
TRBV7-9	TRBJ2-1	once	TRBD2	TGTGCCAGCAGCATCGGGACTAGCGGGAGTCGAAACAATGAGCAGTTCTTC	CASSIGTSGSRNNEQFF
TRBV21-1	TRBJ1-3	.	.	TGTGCCAGCAGCAAAGCGCTAGGAGGGAGGGTTTACACCATATATTTT	CASSKALGGRVYTIYF
TRBV7-8	TRBJ1-5	few	.	TGTGCCAGCAGCTTGGAAGAGGGGTTGTGGCAGCCCCAGCATTTT	CASSLEEGLWQPQHF
TRBV11-2	TRBJ1-5	once	.	TGTGCCAGCAGCCTGGGCAGGGATCAGCCCCAGCATTTT	CASSLGRDQPQHF
TRBV5-1	TRBJ2-3	.	TRBD2	TGCGCCAGCAGCTTGGGTGCTAGCGGGATGTCAGATACGCAGTATTTT	CASSLGASGMSDTQYF
TRBV6-5	TRBJ2-7	.	TRBD2	TGTGCCAGCAGTTACAGGGTCGCGGCGGGAGGCTACGAGCAGTACTTC	CASSYRVAAGGYEQYF
TRBV15	TRBJ2-1	.	TRBD1	TGTGCCACCAGCAGATCGTCTAAGGGACAGGGGTTAGATGAGCAGTTCTTC	CATSRSSKGQGLDEQFF
TRBV18	TRBJ1-1	.	.	TGTGCCAGCTCATTTCGACAGACCGGGGACACTGAAGCTTTCTTT	CASSFRQTGDTEAFF
TRBV5-1	TRBJ2-1	.	TRBD2	TGCGCCAGCAGCTTGGATGTGCGGGAGGGCAATGAGCAGTTCTTC	CASSLDVREGNEQFF
TRBV25-1	TRBJ2-5	.	.	TGTGCCAGCAGTGAATGGGGCAGGACCTTACAAGAGACCCAGTACTTC	CASSEWGRTLQETQYF
TRBV9	TRBJ2-2	.	.	TGTGCCAGCAGCGTAGGGGAGGAGAAAGGGGAGCTGTTTTTT	CASSVGEEKGELFF
TRBV7-2	TRBJ2-7	.	.	TGTGCCAGCAACGGGCGTAGCGGAGGCTCCTACGAGCAGTACTTC	CASNGRSGGSYEQYF
TRBV7-3	TRBJ2-2	.	.	TGTGCCAGCAGCCAAGTGAGCCACGGCGGGGAGCTGTTTTTT	CASSQVSHGGELFF
TRBV9	TRBJ2-5	.	.	TGTGCCAGCAGCGTTGACTCGGGTCGGGGGGAGACCCAGTACTTC	CASSVDSGRGETQYF
TRBV5-4	TRBJ2-7	.	.	TGTGCCAGCAGCTTGGAGGTGTTGGGCGAGCAGTACTTC	CASSLEVLGEQYF
TRBV4-2	TRBJ2-3	.	.	TGTGCCAGCAGCCAAGCGGGGTCCCGCACAGATACGCAGTATTTT	CASSQAGSRTDTQYF
TRBV19	TRBJ2-1	.	.	TGTGCCAGTAGCGGGGTGGTGGCGTCGGGGAATGAGCAGTTCTTC	CASSGVVASGNEQFF
TRBV30	TRBJ1-3	.	.	TGTGCCTGGACCCAGGGGACTGGAAACACCATATATTTT	CAWTQGTGNTIYF
TRBV6-1	TRBJ2-7	.	.	TGTGCCAGCAGTGCCCTAGGCGAGCAGTACTTC	CASSALGEQYF
TRBV30	TRBJ1-5	.	.	TGTGCCTGGGGAAAGATTAATCAGCCCCAGCATTTT	CAWGKINQPQHF
TRBV9	TRBJ2-3	.	.	TGTGCCAGCAGCGTAGATACTTCCCCAGATACGCAGTATTTT	CASSVDTSPDTQYF
TRBV11-2	TRBJ2-1	.	.	TGTGCCAGCAGCCTTAGGAGGGGTTCCTACAATGAGCAGTTCTTC	CASSLRRGSYNEQFF
TRBV2	TRBJ1-1	medium-sized	.	TGTGCCAGTTACCTAGGGCGGACTGAAGCTTTCTTT	CASYLGRTEAFF
TRBV2	TRBJ1-5	.	.	TGTGCCAGCAGCGACGGACTTTATAGCAATCAGCCCCAGCATTTT	CASSDGLYSNQPQHF